One sample yielded the 28 T cell receptor beta chains listed below, sequenced in a study of control samples from healthy donors and cancer patients. Assay used: immunoSEQ multiplex PCR; TCRdb lists only in-frame clones, some missing. The sample consists of 100,000 to 150,000 clones, around nine tenths of them appearing once. The material sequenced was blood. Receptors originate from a man aged 45-65 years in good health.

The chain recombines TRBV4-2 with TRBJ2-2; D call uncertain. The CDR3 is 15 amino acids. CDR1 and CDR2 (germline): LGHNA, YNFKEQ. The V and J ends lost 2 bases and 1 base respectively, with 8 bases between them. For the CDR3, the DNA is TGTGCCAGCAGCCAAAATGACATGAACACCGGGGAGCTGTTTTTT. It is translated as CASSQNDMNTGELFF.

J is TRBJ2-7 and V is TRBV28; the D is unclear. Trimming shortened V by 6 bases and J by 6 bases, and 9 bases separated the two germline ends. This CDR3 has 11 residues. Looked up from germline, CDR1 is MDHEN and CDR2 is SYDVKM. The CDR3 is CASRTLGEQYF. The CDR3 DNA reads as TGTGCCAGCAGAACGCTGGGCGAGCAGTACTTC.

The rearrangement links TRBV19 to TRBJ2-3; TRBD1 matches at 7 bases. Per the germline V gene, CDR1 is LNHDA and CDR2 is SQIVND (reference sequence). The V gene end was trimmed by 4 bases and the J gene end by 0 bases; junction bases not matched to a gene: 7. The CDR3 is made up of 16 amino acids. CDR3 sequence (DNA): TGTGCCAGTAGTACCGACAGGGCCACTAGCACAGATACGCAGTATTTT. This codes for CASSTDRATSTDTQYF.

This chain connects TRBV15 to TRBJ1-5; D remains ambiguous. V lost 1 base and J 1 base, leaving 8 bases between the germline ends. CDR3 length: 15 residues. Germline V lookup: CDR1 LNHNV, CDR2 YYDKDF (reference sequence). The CDR3 loop is CATSRARVSNQPQHF. DNA of the CDR3: TGTGCCACCAGCAGAGCACGGGTAAGCAATCAGCCCCAGCATTTT.

This rearrangement joins TRBV2 to TRBJ2-7; D may be TRBD1 (5 bases). The germline V gene has CDR1 SNHLY and CDR2 FYNNEI. The CDR3 has 15 residues. The V gene lost 8 bases and the J gene lost 2 bases, with 19 bases spanning the gap. The CDR3 protein is CASQVTPAGTYEQYF. The CDR3 DNA reads TGTGCCAGCCAAGTCACTCCGGCAGGGACCTACGAGCAGTACTTC.

This clone has a single count. This chain joins TRBV2 and TRBJ1-1, with 7 nucleotides matching TRBD1. CDR1 and CDR2 from the germline V gene are SNHLY and FYNNEI. CDR3 length equals 16 residues. V was pared by 7 bases and J by 6 bases, with 17 bases of the junction left unmatched. The DNA for the CDR3 is TGTGCCAGCATCCCTCCATGGGCAGGGGGGAAAGCTGAAGCTTTCTTT. It encodes CASIPPWAGGKAEAFF. The whole variable domain, filled in from reference TRBV2 and TRBJ1-1, reads EPEVTQTPSHQVTQMGQEVILRCVPISNHLYFYWYRQILGQKVEFLVSFYNNEISEKSEIFDDQFSVERPDGSNFTLKIRSTKLEDSAMYFCASIPPWAGGKAEAFFGQGTRLTVV.

The chain has TRBV6-6 and TRBJ1-5; tentatively, D is TRBD1 (5 bases). The CDR3 is 15 residues long. The V and J ends lost 0 bases and 5 bases respectively, with 11 bases between them. In germline, CDR1 is MNHNY, CDR2 SVGAGI (reference sequence). The CDR3: CASSYSKTGYQPQHF. In DNA form, the CDR3 reads TGTGCCAGCAGTTACTCGAAAACAGGATATCAGCCCCAGCATTTT.

The sample holds one count of this clone. The V and J genes are TRBV5-4 and TRBJ1-4; D call uncertain. V shed 4 bases and J shed 5 bases, with 12 bases lying between them. The length of the CDR3 is 14 residues. Germline V lookup: CDR1 SGHNT, CDR2 YYREEE (reference sequence). CDR3 protein: CASSTARANEKLFF. DNA for the CDR3: TGTGCCAGCAGCACGGCGAGGGCAAATGAAAAACTGTTTTTT.

V gene TRBV11-3 combines with J gene TRBJ1-3; D is unresolved. The V and J ends lost 2 bases and 7 bases respectively, with 3 bases between them. The CDR3 has 11 residues. Germline V gene lookup returns CDR1 SGHNT and CDR2 YENEEA. The CDR3 DNA follows: TGTGCCAGCAGCTTAACGAACACCATATATTTT. This sequence encodes CASSLTNTIYF.

A single count supports this clone. The chain carries TRBV29-1 and TRBJ1-1; D unresolved. Per the germline V gene, CDR1 is SQVTM and CDR2 is ANQGSEA. CDR3 length: 11 amino acids. V was clipped by 7 bases and J by 4 bases, with 10 bases between them. In DNA form, the CDR3 reads TGCAGCGCTGGACGGAGCACTGAAGCTTTCTTT. Residues: CSAGRSTEAFF.

The V gene is TRBV5-1, the J gene TRBJ1-4; 8 bases fit TRBD1. V lost 4 bases and J lost 8; bases outside the gene matches: 7. CDR1 is SGHRS and CDR2 is YFSETQ in the germline V gene. This CDR3 is 14 amino acids long. The CDR3 coding sequence is TGCGCCAGCAGCCTGGACAGGGTTGAGGAAAAACTGTTTTTT. It is translated as CASSLDRVEEKLFF.

In DNA form, the CDR3 reads TGTGCCAGCAGTGAAAGTGGGGTTCAGCCCCAGCATTTT. It specifies CASSESGVQPQHF. The chain links TRBV2 to TRBJ1-5, with D unclear. V lost 2 bases, J lost 6 bases, and 8 bases lay in between. Germline CDR1 and CDR2: SNHLY and FYNNEI. This CDR3 comprises 13 residues.

This clone occurred once. The chain recombines TRBV5-4 with TRBJ2-5, with a tentative D call TRBD1 (5 bases). V lost 3 bases, J lost 2 bases, and 8 bases lay in between. This CDR3 has 13 residues. Germline V lookup: CDR1 SGHNT, CDR2 YYREEE (reference sequence). In DNA, the CDR3 is TGTGCCAGCAGCTACCGGACACAAGAGACCCAGTACTTC. It specifies CASSYRTQETQYF.

The chain has TRBV6-6 and TRBJ2-7; the match to TRBD2 covers 7 bases. Germline CDR1 is MNHNY and CDR2 is SVGAGI (reference sequence). Trimming at V came to 6 bases and at J to 0 bases, leaving 5 bases not matched to a gene. This CDR3 has 14 residues. CDR3 region: CASRRGEGSYEQYF. CDR3 nucleotide sequence: TGTGCCAGCAGGCGCGGGGAGGGCTCCTACGAGCAGTACTTC.

The chain recombines TRBV10-3 with TRBJ2-7; D may be TRBD2 (5 bases). V dropped 6 bases and J dropped 6 bases, with 18 bases sitting between them. Looked up from germline, CDR1 is ENHRY and CDR2 is SYGVKD. The CDR3 is 14 amino acids. Here the CDR3 DNA reads TGTGCCATCAGCATACTAGAAATGCGATCCGAGCAGTACTTC. Protein sequence: CAISILEMRSEQYF.

The chain couples TRBV6-6 to TRBJ2-2, with D unresolved. Germline assignment: CDR1 MNHNY and CDR2 SVGAGI (reference sequence). CDR3 length: 13 amino acids. V gave up 6 bases and J gave up 5 bases, with 10 bases separating them. The CDR3, as DNA: TGTGCCAGCAGCCCACTCAAGACCGGGGAGCTGTTTTTT. It codes for CASSPLKTGELFF.

The rearrangement joins TRBV7-9 to TRBJ1-6; D uncertain. V lost 1 base to trimming and J lost 10 bases, with 8 bases between them. CDR1 and CDR2 from the germline V gene are SEHNR and FQNEAQ (reference sequence). There are 13 residues in the CDR3. Here the CDR3 reads CASSLDWESPLHF. The CDR3 DNA follows: TGTGCCAGCAGCTTAGACTGGGAGTCACCCCTCCACTTT.

V usage is TRBV29-1 and J usage is TRBJ2-7; 9 nucleotides agree with TRBD1. Germline V lookup: CDR1 SQVTM, CDR2 ANQGSEA. This CDR3 region has 14 residues. With V trimmed by 0 bases and J by 2 bases, 2 bases remained unmatched. The CDR3 here is CSVEDRDRAYEQYF. In nucleotides, the CDR3 is TGCAGCGTTGAAGACCGGGACAGGGCCTACGAGCAGTACTTC.

The CDR3 sequence: CASSKDPDAGYTF. In DNA form, the CDR3 reads TGCGCCAGCAGCAAGGACCCCGACGCTGGCTACACCTTC. J is TRBJ1-2 and V is TRBV5-1; D is unclear. V was trimmed by 4 bases and J by 7 bases, leaving 14 bases between them. CDR3 length equals 13 residues. Germline V gene lookup returns CDR1 SGHRS and CDR2 YFSETQ.

This clone has more than one count but fewer than ten. V and J are TRBV29-1 and TRBJ2-5; 11 bases align to TRBD1. Germline assignment: CDR1 SQVTM and CDR2 ANQGSEA. This CDR3 region has 14 residues. Unmatched junction bases numbered 5, after V lost 4 bases and J lost 4 bases. The CDR3 protein is CSVGGQGVGETQYF. For the CDR3, the DNA is TGCAGCGTTGGGGGACAGGGGGTTGGAGAGACCCAGTACTTC.

The DNA of the CDR3 is TGTGCCAGCAGCCCTAGACAGCTACCTTTTAACTATGGCTACACCTTC. Translating gives CASSPRQLPFNYGYTF. This sequence joins TRBV7-8 and TRBJ1-2; perhaps TRBD1 as D (5 bases). V was trimmed by 5 bases and J by 1 base, leaving 17 bases between them. This CDR3 has 16 amino acids. The germline CDR1 and CDR2 sequences are SGHVS and FQNEAQ.

The V and J genes are TRBV7-2 and TRBJ2-3; D gene unclear. This CDR3 spans 12 amino acids. Germline CDR1 is SGHTA and CDR2 is FQGNSA. Deletions cut 2 bases from V and 0 bases from J, with 0 bases between. The CDR3: CASSLSTDTQYF. DNA of the CDR3: TGTGCCAGCAGCTTAAGCACAGATACGCAGTATTTT.

The chain joins TRBV28 to TRBJ1-5; D possibly corresponds to TRBD1 (5 bases). The germline V and J ends were trimmed by 3 bases and 0 bases, with 9 bases remaining between them. CDR3 length equals 15 residues. Germline V gives CDR1 MDHEN, CDR2 SYDVKM. The CDR3 DNA reads as TGTGCCAGCAGTTTTTGGGGCGATAGCAATCAGCCCCAGCATTTT. Protein: CASSFWGDSNQPQHF.

This clone was picked up one time. V gene TRBV23-1 combines with J gene TRBJ1-1, with 7 bases aligning to TRBD1. TRBV23-1 is labeled an ORF, and its function is uncertain. This CDR3 comprises 17 residues. J gave up 3 bases and V 0 bases, and 10 bases lay outside the gene matches. The CDR3 reads CASSQSSTGKSYTEAFF. CDR3 sequence (DNA): TGCGCCAGCAGTCAATCTTCGACAGGGAAAAGCTACACTGAAGCTTTCTTT.

V and J are TRBV20-1 and TRBJ2-2; 9 bases align to TRBD1. V lost 3 bases to trimming and J lost 0 bases; unmatched junction nucleotides: 2. The CDR3 is 15 amino acids. Germline-derived CDR1 and CDR2 are DFQATT and SNEGSKA (reference sequence). The CDR3 nucleotides read TGCAGTGCTAGTAGACAGGGGGCGAACACCGGGGAGCTGTTTTTT. It specifies CSASRQGANTGELFF.

The chain joins TRBV7-3 to TRBJ2-3; no clear D gene. This CDR3 comprises 14 residues. Trimming stripped 1 base from V and 6 bases from J, with 11 bases between. Per the germline V gene, CDR1 is SGHTA and CDR2 is FQGTGA. The CDR3 region has the DNA TGTGCCAGCAGCTTAAGAGGTGAAGGCGATACGCAGTATTTT. It codes for CASSLRGEGDTQYF.

This clone was counted a few times. The rearrangement links TRBV27 to TRBJ2-7, with D tentatively TRBD1 (6 bases). The CDR3 runs to 13 residues. Looked up from germline, CDR1 is MNHEY and CDR2 is SMNVEV (reference sequence). V was trimmed by 5 bases and J by 6 bases, leaving 14 bases between them. CDR3 residues: CASSPSGVGEQYF. The CDR3 nucleotides are TGTGCCAGCAGTCCTTCAGGGGTCGGCGAGCAGTACTTC.

V and J are TRBV5-4 and TRBJ2-7; 8 bases are a match to TRBD1. The CDR3 consists of 14 residues. Germline V gene data show CDR1 as SGHNT and CDR2 as YYREEE (reference sequence). The J segment lost 4 bases and the V segment lost 0 bases, leaving 3 bases of the junction unmatched. The CDR3 region has the DNA TGTGCCAGCAGCTTGGGGACAGGGTTATACGAGCAGTACTTC. Its protein is CASSLGTGLYEQYF.